This passage covers 3 T cell receptor beta chains from one sample sequenced in a study of cytotoxic CD8 clonotypes in ibrutinib-treated CLL. Clones were read by immunoSEQ multiplex PCR, and TCRdb kept only the in-frame ones, dropping some. In the table there are approximately 92,000 clones, around 77% of which are singletons. Sequencing was performed on PBMCs, taken after 24 months of ibrutinib treatment. These receptor sequences come from a human donor with chronic lymphocytic leukemia.

The V gene is TRBV6-6, the J gene TRBJ2-1; the D gene is possibly TRBD2 (6 bases). From germline, CDR1 is MNHNY and CDR2 SVGAGI (reference sequence). The CDR3 is 14 amino acids. The V end lost 2 bases, the J end lost 6 bases, and 11 bases lay between the germline ends. The DNA for the CDR3 is TGTGCCAGCAGTTACGGCGGGAATGGCAATGAGCAGTTCTTC. Its translation is CASSYGGNGNEQFF.

The rearrangement links TRBV7-8 to TRBJ2-4; D remains ambiguous. The germline V and J ends were trimmed by 5 bases and 0 bases, with 14 bases remaining between them. Per germline, CDR1 SGHVS and CDR2 FQNEAQ. The CDR3 covers 16 residues. The CDR3 is CASSPTERLAKNIQYF. The DNA of the CDR3 is TGTGCCAGCAGCCCGACCGAACGTCTAGCCAAAAACATTCAGTACTTC.

V is TRBV7-2 and J is TRBJ2-7; 7 bases agree with TRBD1. V gave up 5 bases and J gave up 2 bases; unmatched junction bases: 6. The CDR3 sequence is 14 residues long. Germline V CDR1 and CDR2: SGHTA, FQGNSA. In DNA form, the CDR3 reads TGTGCCAGCAGCCCAGGGGACAGAACCTACGAGCAGTACTTC. Translation gives CASSPGDRTYEQYF.